The 20 T cell receptor beta chains below all came from one sample that was sequenced in a study of T cell changes during pregnancy in multiple sclerosis. Method: immunoSEQ multiplex PCR; TCRdb's copy keeps in-frame clones and lacks some. The sample includes about 55,000 clones, approximately 93% of them seen just once. The material sequenced was CD8+ T cells from peripheral blood mononuclear cells, taken in the second trimester of pregnancy. These TCRs come from a female donor with multiple sclerosis, enrolled in a pregnancy study.

This CDR3 reads CASSPGTTGGMNTEAFF. CDR3 nucleotide sequence: TGTGCCAGCTCACCAGGGACCACAGGGGGCATGAACACTGAAGCTTTCTTT. The chain uses TRBV18 and TRBJ1-1, with 9 bases lining up with TRBD1. Germline V gene data show CDR1 as KGHSH and CDR2 as LQKENI. J was trimmed by 0 bases and V by 2 bases; bases with no gene match: 7. This CDR3 is 17 amino acids long.

V usage is TRBV14 and J usage is TRBJ2-1; D ambiguous. The CDR3 covers 17 residues. V gave up 4 bases and J gave up 6 bases, with 22 bases separating them. Germline CDR1 SGHDN, CDR2 FVKESK. The CDR3 DNA follows: TGTGCCAGCAGCCTAAGTAGGCACAGCTTAGGCTCCAATGAGCAGTTCTTC. Protein product: CASSLSRHSLGSNEQFF.

This chain links TRBV27 with TRBJ2-3; the match to TRBD2 covers 10 bases. This CDR3 has 20 residues. CDR1 MNHEY and CDR2 SMNVEV come from the germline V gene (reference sequence). The V segment lost 6 bases and the J segment 0 bases; nucleotides outside the gene matches: 18. The CDR3 bases are TGTGCCAGCAGGCGCTTAGCGGGAGGTGCCTCTCTCTCTAGCACAGATACGCAGTATTTT. Encoded protein: CASRRLAGGASLSSTDTQYF.

This chain links TRBV11-3 with TRBJ1-5, with D maybe TRBD1 (6 bases). There are 15 residues in the CDR3. V lost 5 bases and J lost 5, with 16 bases in between. CDR1 SGHNT and CDR2 YENEEA come from the germline V gene. The CDR3 is CASSPGGHPYQPQHF. The CDR3 coding sequence is TGTGCCAGCAGCCCGGGGGGACATCCCTATCAGCCCCAGCATTTT.

J is TRBJ2-3 and V is TRBV7-3; D gene ambiguous. In germline, CDR1 is SGHTA, CDR2 FQGTGA. Trimming left V 2 bases short and J 0 bases short, with 12 bases between. CDR3 length equals 16 residues. The CDR3 bases are TGTGCCAGCAGCTTAGCGTCACCACTGAGCACAGATACGCAGTATTTT. Residues: CASSLASPLSTDTQYF. The variable domain in full, with the rest retrieved from reference TRBV7-3 and TRBJ2-3, is GAGVSQTPSNKVTEKGKYVELRCDPISGHTALYWYRQSLGQGPEFLIYFQGTGAADDSGLPNDRFFAVRPEGSVSTLKIQRTERGDSAVYLCASSLASPLSTDTQYFGPGTRLTVL.

The chain couples TRBV7-2 to TRBJ1-5; 12 bases align to TRBD1. The CDR3 is 19 residues long. After removal of 5 bases from V and 5 bases from J, the junction contained 16 bases not matched to a gene. Germline loops: CDR1 SGHTA, CDR2 FQGNSA. The CDR3 DNA sequence: TGTGCCAGCAGCCTAATACCGGGACAGGGGGCGGGTGGCGATCAGCCCCAGCATTTT. Amino acid sequence: CASSLIPGQGAGGDQPQHF.

The chain is built from TRBV11-2 and TRBJ2-5, with 8 bases aligning to TRBD2. V lost 3 bases to trimming and J lost 3 bases; unmatched junction nucleotides: 3. The CDR3 is made up of 14 amino acids. Germline CDR1 reads SGHAT; CDR2 reads FQNNGV. The CDR3 loop reads CASSFYGGEETQYF. In DNA form, the CDR3 reads TGTGCCAGCAGCTTTTACGGGGGGGAAGAGACCCAGTACTTC.

The chain uses TRBV28 and TRBJ2-2; 7 bases fit TRBD2. J gave up 4 bases and V 2 bases, and 1 base lay outside the gene matches. The CDR3 totals 14 residues. Germline CDR1 is MDHEN and CDR2 is SYDVKM. The CDR3 reads CASSLLAVTGELFF. The CDR3 DNA reads TGTGCCAGCAGTTTACTAGCGGTCACCGGGGAGCTGTTTTTT.

This clone has a single count. The chain carries TRBV27 and TRBJ1-5, with TRBD1 matching over 11 bases. Germline assignment: CDR1 MNHEY and CDR2 SMNVEV (reference sequence). The CDR3 spans 19 residues. V was clipped by 2 bases and J by 4 bases; unmatched bases: 13. CDR3 sequence: CASSLMVGTGGVLNQPQHF. CDR3 DNA sequence: TGTGCCAGCAGTTTAATGGTGGGGACAGGGGGGGTTTTGAATCAGCCCCAGCATTTT.

In its sample, this clone is medium-sized (0.01 to 0.1%). V gene TRBV9 combines with J gene TRBJ1-2; perhaps TRBD1 as D (6 bases). This CDR3 comprises 14 residues. CDR1 and CDR2 from the germline V gene are SGDLS and YYNGEE. The V gene lost 1 base and the J gene lost 4 bases, with 11 bases spanning the gap. The CDR3 loop reads CASSVLGHSYGYTF. The DNA of the CDR3 is TGTGCCAGCAGCGTACTGGGACATAGCTATGGCTACACCTTC.

The rearrangement joins TRBV25-1 to TRBJ2-3; 7 bases agree with TRBD2. The CDR3 covers 15 residues. CDR1 MGHDK and CDR2 SYGVNS come from the germline V gene. V lost 8 bases to trimming and J lost 2 bases; unmatched junction nucleotides: 10. CDR3 protein: CASQSRDYPTDTQYF. DNA of the CDR3: TGTGCCAGCCAGAGCAGGGACTACCCCACAGATACGCAGTATTTT.

J is TRBJ2-7 and V is TRBV27, with a possible D match to TRBD1 (5 bases). Germline V gene lookup returns CDR1 MNHEY and CDR2 SMNVEV (reference sequence). CDR3 length equals 16 residues. V lost 4 bases, J lost 2 bases, and 18 bases lay in between. CDR3 DNA sequence: TGTGCCAGCAGTTCGCCCACAGGCGCGAGCCCCTACGAGCAGTACTTC. Protein: CASSSPTGASPYEQYF.

The V call is TRBV7-8, the J call TRBJ1-2; possibly TRBD1 for D (5 bases). In germline, CDR1 is SGHVS, CDR2 FQNEAQ. The CDR3 has 14 residues. V dropped 5 bases and J dropped 4 bases, with 14 bases sitting between them. The CDR3 region has the DNA TGTGCCAGCAGCAATCAACAGGTCGGCTATGGCTACACCTTC. Protein: CASSNQQVGYGYTF.

V and J are TRBV7-9 and TRBJ1-2; D possibly corresponds to TRBD1 (6 bases). V was trimmed by 2 bases and J by 6 bases, leaving 19 bases between them. Germline loops: CDR1 SEHNR, CDR2 FQNEAQ (reference sequence). The CDR3 runs to 16 residues. CDR3 DNA: TGTGCCAGCAGCTTATTGGGGGGGCTTCGGTATGATGGCTACACCTTC. Protein product: CASSLLGGLRYDGYTF.

This clone was counted between two and nine times. This chain connects TRBV7-7 to TRBJ2-1; 7 positions agree with TRBD1. The germline CDR1 and CDR2 sequences are SSHAT and FNYEAQ (reference sequence). CDR3 length equals 15 residues. With 4 bases clipped from V and 4 bases from J, the junction kept 7 bases outside the gene matches. The CDR3 loop reads CASSSGPTGYNEQFF. The DNA of the CDR3 is TGTGCCAGCAGCTCGGGGCCGACAGGGTACAATGAGCAGTTCTTC. Full variable domain (missing parts from reference TRBV7-7 and TRBJ2-1): GAGVSQSPRYKVTKRGQDVTLRCDPISSHATLYWYQQALGQGPEFLTYFNYEAQPDKSGLPSDRFSAERPEGSISTLTIQRTEQRDSAMYRCASSSGPTGYNEQFFGPGTRLTVL.

The chain has TRBV4-1 and TRBJ2-1, with D maybe TRBD1 (6 bases). This CDR3 is built from 15 residues. The germline V gene has CDR1 MGHRA and CDR2 YSYEKL. The V end was cut by 0 bases, the J end by 4 bases, with 10 bases between. The CDR3: CASSQEARGYNEQFF. The CDR3 bases are TGCGCCAGCAGCCAAGAAGCGAGGGGGTACAATGAGCAGTTCTTC.

This chain joins TRBV5-1 and TRBJ1-1; 9 bases map to TRBD1. J gave up 4 bases and V 4 bases, and 8 bases lay outside the gene matches. The CDR3 has 15 residues. CDR1 SGHRS and CDR2 YFSETQ come from the germline V gene. Here the CDR3 reads CASSKMGQGGTEAFF. The CDR3 region has the DNA TGCGCCAGCAGCAAAATGGGACAGGGCGGCACTGAAGCTTTCTTT.

The chain employs TRBV5-8 and TRBJ1-4; the match to TRBD1 covers 7 bases. V shed 4 bases, J shed 13 bases, and the junction held 16 bases outside the gene matches. The germline V gene encodes CDR1 SGHTS and CDR2 YDEGEE. The CDR3 has 15 amino acids. CDR3 nucleotide sequence: TGTGCCAGCAGCCGGACTGACAGGGTTTTGGATGGACTGTTTTTT. This encodes CASSRTDRVLDGLFF.

This chain connects TRBV9 to TRBJ2-1, with 9 positions matching TRBD2. Trimming removed 0 bases from V and 7 bases from J; junction bases left unmatched: 5. Germline V lookup: CDR1 SGDLS, CDR2 YYNGEE. This CDR3 has 15 residues. The CDR3 sequence: CASSVVAGGPNEQFF. The DNA of the CDR3 is TGTGCCAGCAGCGTAGTGGCGGGAGGGCCAAATGAGCAGTTCTTC.

V is TRBV4-3 and J is TRBJ1-5; D remains ambiguous. V was shortened by 5 bases and J by 0 bases, with 11 bases between the two germline ends. The germline CDR1 and CDR2 sequences are LGHNA and YSLEER. CDR3 length: 15 amino acids. CDR3 sequence reads: CASSESHHSNQPQHF. The DNA for the CDR3 is TGCGCCAGCAGCGAAAGCCACCATAGCAATCAGCCCCAGCATTTT.